The 4 T cell receptor beta chains given below trace back to one sample, sequenced in a study of TIL therapy for anti-PD-1-resistant metastatic lung cancer. Stated time point: pre-treatment sample, taken before nivolumab and TIL therapy. Most excised metastases sampled were pleural nodules or supraclavicular lymph nodes. This was the immunoSEQ v3 assay. The table came from immunoSEQ multiplex PCR; TCRdb's copy has only in-frame clones and leaves some out. The sample has approximately 97,000 clones, about three fifths seen once. The sequences come from tumor tissue, collected at baseline. All receptors come from a person aged 25-80 years with non-small cell lung cancer.

This clone was seen only a few times. One end of the junction fails to match germline, which may point to a read error. The chain is built from TRBV7-7 and TRBJ2-5, with 10 bases matching TRBD2. This CDR3 is built from 16 residues. Looked up from germline, CDR1 is SSHAT and CDR2 is FNYEAQ (reference sequence). CDR3 amino acids: CASSLGVLAGQETQYF. CDR3 in DNA: TGTGCTAGCAGCTTAGGTGTACTAGCGGGGCAAGAGACCCAGTACTTC.

The chain has TRBV6-1 and TRBJ2-3; D call uncertain. The germline V gene has CDR1 MNHNS and CDR2 SASEGT. Trimming took 3 bases from V and 1 from J, leaving 14 bases between them. CDR3 length: 16 amino acids. The CDR3 reads CASSDYQSAGTDTQYF. CDR3 sequence (DNA): TGTGCCAGCAGTGACTACCAGAGCGCCGGCACAGATACGCAGTATTTT.

This clone was observed many times. The CDR3 region has the DNA TGTGCCAGCAGCTTAGAGTCTAGCGGGGTAACTGAGCAGTTCTTC. As protein: CASSLESSGVTEQFF. The chain joins TRBV11-1 to TRBJ2-1, with TRBD2 matching over 9 bases. This CDR3 spans 15 amino acids. The germline V gene encodes CDR1 SGHAT and CDR2 FQDESV (reference sequence). Trimming removed 1 base from V and 9 bases from J; junction bases left unmatched: 7.

V gene TRBV5-1 combines with J gene TRBJ2-7, with 15 bases lining up with TRBD2. Germline loops: CDR1 SGHRS, CDR2 YFSETQ. Trimming cost V 2 bases and J 6 bases; bases outside gene matches: 12. This CDR3 spans 18 amino acids. CDR3 in DNA: TGCGCCAGCAGCTTCCTCGGACTAGCGGGGGGGCTTTTCCCCGAGCAGTACTTC. As protein: CASSFLGLAGGLFPEQYF.